The 32 T cell receptor beta chains below all came from one sample that was sequenced in a study of blood T cell repertoires in COVID-19. Assay: immunoSEQ multiplex PCR; the TCRdb copy retains only in-frame clones and omits some. The table lists about 130,000 clones, around 80% of them singletons. The sample was peripheral blood. The receptors here all came from a woman aged 45 to 65 with acute or convalescent COVID-19.

The rearrangement joins TRBV12-5 to TRBJ2-1; D is possibly TRBD1 (5 bases). The V end lost 6 bases, the J end lost 14 bases, and 17 bases lay between the germline ends. The CDR3 is 12 amino acids. Germline V lookup: CDR1 LGHNT, CDR2 FRNRAP. The CDR3, as DNA: TGTGCTAGTGGCAAAAATGGGGCTCAGGAGTTCTTC. This translates into CASGKNGAQEFF.

V is TRBV2 and J is TRBJ1-1; TRBD1 matches 7 bases. The germline gives CDR1 SNHLY, CDR2 FYNNEI. V lost 4 bases and J lost 11; bases outside the gene matches: 7. The CDR3 runs to 12 residues. CDR3 bases: TGTGCCAGCAGTGTTGAGACAGGGCTGGCTTTCTTT. Translation: CASSVETGLAFF.

The chain uses TRBV18 and TRBJ2-7; no clear D gene. Germline CDR1 and CDR2: KGHSH and LQKENI. The V end was cut by 5 bases, the J end by 4 bases, with 9 bases between. The CDR3 is 12 residues long. CDR3 region: CASSSTSYEQYF. In DNA form, the CDR3 reads TGTGCCAGCTCATCCACAAGTTACGAGCAGTACTTC.

V usage is TRBV6-5 and J usage is TRBJ1-2; tentatively, D is TRBD1 (5 bases). This CDR3 has 12 residues. Trimming stripped 2 bases from V and 8 bases from J, with 9 bases between. Germline V gives CDR1 MNHEY, CDR2 SVGAGI. The chain's CDR3 is CASSYGAEGYTF. The CDR3 bases are TGTGCCAGCAGTTACGGGGCGGAGGGCTACACCTTC.

The V call is TRBV6-1, the J call TRBJ1-4; 8 bases line up with TRBD1. With V trimmed by 1 base and J by 10 bases, 8 bases remained unmatched. The CDR3 spans 15 residues. CDR1 is MNHNS and CDR2 is SASEGT in the germline V gene. The CDR3 here is CASSEVSGGGGKLFF. In DNA, the CDR3 is TGTGCCAGCAGTGAAGTGTCAGGGGGCGGAGGAAAACTGTTTTTT.

The chain is built from TRBV10-2 and TRBJ2-3, with 7 bases identical to TRBD2. V was pared by 7 bases and J by 4 bases, with 14 bases of the junction left unmatched. This CDR3 has 16 residues. The germline V gene encodes CDR1 WSHSY and CDR2 SAAADI. This chain's CDR3 is CASNQQTSWSPDTQYF. The DNA of the CDR3 is TGCGCCAGCAACCAACAGACTAGCTGGTCCCCAGATACGCAGTATTTT.

The chain carries TRBV5-1 and TRBJ2-2; no clear D gene. V lost 4 bases and J 1 base, leaving 8 bases between the germline ends. The CDR3 runs 14 residues. The germline V gene has CDR1 SGHRS and CDR2 YFSETQ. This CDR3 reads CASSQAGNTGELFF. CDR3 coding DNA: TGCGCCAGCAGCCAGGCTGGGAACACCGGGGAGCTGTTTTTT. Drawing the rest from reference TRBV5-1 and TRBJ2-2, the complete variable domain is KAGVTQTPRYLIKTRGQQVTLSCSPISGHRSVSWYQQTPGQGLQFLFEYFSETQRNKGNFPGRFSGRQFSNSRSEMNVSTLELGDSALYLCASSQAGNTGELFFGEGSRLTVL.

J is TRBJ1-1 and V is TRBV7-9; the D is unclear. The germline V and J ends were trimmed by 6 bases and 5 bases, with 22 bases remaining between them. This CDR3 region has 16 residues. Per the germline V gene, CDR1 is SEHNR and CDR2 is FQNEAQ (reference sequence). The CDR3 protein is CASSFYRDLRRTEAFF. In DNA, the CDR3 is TGTGCCAGCAGTTTTTACAGAGACCTGAGGAGGACTGAAGCTTTCTTT.

The chain is built from TRBV6-5 and TRBJ1-3; possibly TRBD1 for D (5 bases). V lost 6 bases and J 4 bases, leaving 10 bases between the germline ends. The CDR3 sequence is 13 residues long. Per germline, CDR1 MNHEY and CDR2 SVGAGI. The CDR3 sequence: CASSYKGGNTIYF. In DNA, the CDR3 is TGTGCCAGCAGCTATAAGGGGGGAAACACCATATATTTT.

This clone was found many times. This chain joins TRBV12-3 or TRBV12-4 and TRBJ2-5; a possible D gene is TRBD1 (5 bases). This CDR3 contains 12 residues. V was clipped by 3 bases and J by 11 bases, with 13 bases between them. The CDR3 region is CASSFPQAPQYF. The DNA of the CDR3 is TGTGCCAGCAGTTTTCCACAGGCTCCACAGTACTTC.

This chain links TRBV19 with TRBJ2-1; 14 bases fit TRBD2. The CDR3 length is 16 residues. Trimming removed 5 bases from V and 6 bases from J; junction bases left unmatched: 6. The V gene's germline CDR1 is LNHDA and CDR2 SQIVND (reference sequence). For the CDR3, the DNA is TGTGCCAGTAGTGGCCGACTAGCGGGAGGGTTCAATGAGCAGTTCTTC. Translating it yields CASSGRLAGGFNEQFF. Full variable domain (missing parts from reference TRBV19 and TRBJ2-1): DGGITQSPKYLFRKEGQNVTLSCEQNLNHDAMYWYRQDPGQGLRLIYYSQIVNDFQKGDIAEGYSVSREKKESFPLTVTSAQKNPTAFYLCASSGRLAGGFNEQFFGPGTRLTVL.

This rearrangement joins TRBV5-5 to TRBJ1-1, with D possibly TRBD1 on 5 matching bases. Trimming left V 4 bases short and J 4 bases short, with 11 bases between. The CDR3 sequence is 13 residues long. Germline V gives CDR1 SGHKS, CDR2 YYEKEE (reference sequence). In DNA form, the CDR3 reads TGTGCCAGCAGCCTAGGAGGGACCACTGAAGCTTTCTTT. Translating it yields CASSLGGTTEAFF.

The rearrangement joins TRBV10-3 to TRBJ1-2, with TRBD1 as a possible D gene (6 bases). The germline CDR1 and CDR2 sequences are ENHRY and SYGVKD. This CDR3 has 13 amino acids. Trimming removed 3 bases at V and 8 bases at J, with 13 bases between. The CDR3 bases are TGTGCCATCAGTGAACAAAGACAGGACGGCTACACCTTC. Protein: CAISEQRQDGYTF.

The chain couples TRBV5-1 to TRBJ1-2; 8 bases line up with TRBD1. Germline V gene data show CDR1 as SGHRS and CDR2 as YFSETQ. This CDR3 is built from 12 residues. J was trimmed by 14 bases and V by 5 bases; bases with no gene match: 11. CDR3 region: CASRLRQGAMTF. CDR3 nucleotide sequence: TGCGCCAGCAGATTGAGGCAGGGGGCTATGACCTTC.

The chain has TRBV2 and TRBJ2-7; 11 bases align to TRBD1. Germline V gene lookup returns CDR1 SNHLY and CDR2 FYNNEI. The length of the CDR3 is 14 residues. Losses at the gene ends were 6 bases for V and 7 bases for J; bases not matched to a gene: 8. Written as DNA, the CDR3 is TGTGCCAGCAGCCCCCGGACAGGGGGCAAGGAGCAGTACTTC. This gives the protein CASSPRTGGKEQYF.

The rearrangement links TRBV19 to TRBJ2-3; D may be TRBD1 (5 bases). This CDR3 has 14 residues. Germline V gene lookup returns CDR1 LNHDA and CDR2 SQIVND (reference sequence). Trimming took 1 base from V and 6 from J, leaving 11 bases between them. CDR3 bases: TGTGCCAGTAGTATAGTCGCCAAGGGGGATACGCAGTATTTT. This translates into CASSIVAKGDTQYF. Full variable domain (outside the CDR3, taken from reference TRBV19 and TRBJ2-3): DGGITQSPKYLFRKEGQNVTLSCEQNLNHDAMYWYRQDPGQGLRLIYYSQIVNDFQKGDIAEGYSVSREKKESFPLTVTSAQKNPTAFYLCASSIVAKGDTQYFGPGTRLTVL.

V is TRBV5-1 and J is TRBJ2-1; tentatively, D is TRBD1 (6 bases). The CDR3 extends over 15 amino acids. Trimming left V 4 bases short and J 1 base short, with 12 bases between. Germline-derived CDR1 and CDR2 are SGHRS and YFSETQ. The CDR3 DNA reads TGCGCCAGCAGCCCTGGACAGACGTCCTACAATGAGCAGTTCTTC. It translates to CASSPGQTSYNEQFF. Full variable domain (outside the CDR3, taken from reference TRBV5-1 and TRBJ2-1): KAGVTQTPRYLIKTRGQQVTLSCSPISGHRSVSWYQQTPGQGLQFLFEYFSETQRNKGNFPGRFSGRQFSNSRSEMNVSTLELGDSALYLCASSPGQTSYNEQFFGPGTRLTVL.

The V and J genes are TRBV11-2 and TRBJ2-6; a possible D gene is TRBD1 (6 bases). Per the germline V gene, CDR1 is SGHAT and CDR2 is FQNNGV. This CDR3 is 18 amino acids long. Deletions cut 2 bases from V and 2 bases from J, with 16 bases between. CDR3 sequence reads: CASSLYGTGSTGANVLTF. CDR3 nucleotides: TGTGCCAGCAGCTTATATGGCACAGGGTCGACTGGGGCCAACGTCCTGACTTTC.

The rearrangement links TRBV11-2 to TRBJ2-1, with D possibly TRBD2 on 5 matching bases. CDR1 SGHAT and CDR2 FQNNGV come from the germline V gene. Trimming removed 5 bases from V and 5 bases from J, with 16 bases in between. This CDR3 is 15 amino acids long. The DNA of the CDR3 is TGTGCCAGCAGCCCCCCATCCGGGAAGCACAATGAGCAGTTCTTC. Protein: CASSPPSGKHNEQFF. The whole variable domain, remainder taken from reference TRBV11-2 and TRBJ2-1, is EAGVAQSPRYKIIEKRQSVAFWCNPISGHATLYWYQQILGQGPKLLIQFQNNGVVDDSQLPKDRFSAERLKGVDSTLKIQPAKLEDSAVYLCASSPPSGKHNEQFFGPGTRLTVL.

This clone occurred once. The chain uses TRBV9 and TRBJ1-6; D is undetermined. The CDR3 has 15 residues. Germline-derived CDR1 and CDR2 are SGDLS and YYNGEE. Deletions cut 0 bases from V and 5 bases from J, with 9 bases between. In DNA, the CDR3 is TGTGCCAGCAGCGTAGGGGGAGGTAATAATTCACCCCTCCACTTT. This gives the protein CASSVGGGNNSPLHF.

The rearrangement joins TRBV5-1 to TRBJ2-1, with 12 bases aligning to TRBD2. V dropped 3 bases and J dropped 3; count of bases not matched to a gene: 4. CDR3 size: 16 residues. Germline CDR1 SGHRS, CDR2 YFSETQ. Here the CDR3 reads CASSYGLAGNYNEQFF. In nucleotides, the CDR3 is TGCGCCAGCAGCTATGGACTAGCGGGAAACTACAATGAGCAGTTCTTC.

The rearrangement uses TRBV30 and TRBJ1-2, with D unresolved. The V and J ends lost 3 bases and 9 bases respectively, with 11 bases between them. This CDR3 is built from 11 residues. Germline lookup yields CDR1 GTSNPN and CDR2 SVGIG (reference sequence). The CDR3: CAWRQMRRYTF. The DNA of the CDR3 is TGTGCCTGGAGGCAGATGAGGCGCTACACCTTC. Based on the CDR3 plus reference TRBV30 and TRBJ1-2, the full variable domain is SQTIHQWPATLVQPVGSPLSLECTVEGTSNPNLYWYRQAAGRGLQLLFYSVGIGQISSEVPQNLSASRPQDRQFILSSKKLLLSDSGFYLCAWRQMRRYTFGSGTRLTVV.

The V call is TRBV5-4, the J call TRBJ2-1; TRBD1 might be the D (5 bases). Germline V gene sequence: CDR1 SGHNT, CDR2 YYREEE (reference sequence). The length of the CDR3 is 16 residues. V was pared by 1 base and J by 1 base, with 12 bases between. This CDR3 is CASSLKKGPSYNEQFF. The CDR3 DNA reads as TGTGCCAGCAGCTTGAAAAAGGGGCCTTCCTACAATGAGCAGTTCTTC. Full variable domain (outside the CDR3, taken from reference TRBV5-4 and TRBJ2-1): ETGVTQSPTHLIKTRGQQVTLRCSSQSGHNTVSWYQQALGQGPQFIFQYYREEENGRGNFPPRFSGLQFPNYSSELNVNALELDDSALYLCASSLKKGPSYNEQFFGPGTRLTVL.

This clone was observed a few times. The chain is built from TRBV14 and TRBJ1-4, with D possibly matching TRBD1 (5 bases). Trimming took 0 bases from V and 7 from J, leaving 12 bases between them. This CDR3 has 15 amino acids. Germline CDR1 SGHDN, CDR2 FVKESK. The CDR3 DNA reads TGTGCCAGCAGCCAAGATATAGGGGCCGGTGAAAAACTGTTTTTT. It specifies CASSQDIGAGEKLFF.

This clone was observed once. This rearrangement joins TRBV7-9 to TRBJ1-5, with D perhaps matching TRBD1 (6 bases). V was pared by 4 bases and J by 4 bases, with 11 bases between. Germline V gene sequence: CDR1 SEHNR, CDR2 FQNEAQ (reference sequence). The CDR3 totals 14 residues. The DNA of the CDR3 is TGTGCCAGCAGCTCCGGGCAGGGGAATCAGCCCCAGCATTTT. This gives the protein CASSSGQGNQPQHF.

The chain recombines TRBV10-3 with TRBJ1-3; TRBD1 aligns across 8 bases. The CDR3 is 15 residues long. The V segment lost 6 bases and the J segment 3 bases; nucleotides outside the gene matches: 7. Per the germline V gene, CDR1 is ENHRY and CDR2 is SYGVKD. CDR3 loop: CAIRPQGGGGNTIYF. In DNA, the CDR3 is TGTGCCATCAGACCACAGGGGGGTGGTGGAAACACCATATATTTT.

The CDR3 nucleotides are TGTGCCAGCAGTTTACAGGGCTACGAGACCCAGTACTTC. This gives the protein CASSLQGYETQYF. J is TRBJ2-5 and V is TRBV6-5; a weak D match, TRBD1 (6 bases). The CDR3 consists of 13 residues. Germline loops: CDR1 MNHEY, CDR2 SVGAGI. The V and J ends lost 4 bases and 5 bases respectively, with 11 bases between them.

As concerns this clone: One end of the junction is discordant with germline, which a read error may explain. This chain joins TRBV11-2 and TRBJ2-1; TRBD2 might be the D (5 bases). Germline values: CDR1 SGHAT, CDR2 FQNNGV. The CDR3 consists of 12 residues. CDR3 DNA sequence: TGTGCCAGCAGCCCGATCGGACTCGCCCCGCTCTTC. Its translation: CASSPIGLAPLF.

The genes are TRBV9 and TRBJ1-5; TRBD1 matches at 7 bases. Germline assignment: CDR1 SGDLS and CDR2 YYNGEE. CDR3 length equals 14 residues. Germline trimming cut 4 bases from V and 7 bases from J; bases unmatched to any gene: 8. The CDR3 reads CASSSHRGHQPQHF. In DNA form, the CDR3 reads TGTGCCAGCAGCTCACACAGGGGTCACCAGCCCCAGCATTTT.

Here the CDR3 reads CASRDRGSYNEQFF. Here the CDR3 DNA reads TGTGCCAGCAGGGACAGGGGGTCCTACAATGAGCAGTTCTTC. This sequence joins TRBV6-5 and TRBJ2-1; 10 positions match TRBD1. Germline lookup yields CDR1 MNHEY and CDR2 SVGAGI. The CDR3 loop spans 14 amino acids. The V gene end was trimmed by 6 bases and the J gene end by 1 base; junction bases not matched to a gene: 0.

This rearrangement joins TRBV5-1 to TRBJ2-6; D is unresolved. The germline CDR1 and CDR2 sequences are SGHRS and YFSETQ. V was cut by 0 bases and J by 0 bases, with 13 bases left in between. The CDR3 runs 18 residues. CDR3 protein: CASSLADFPTSGANVLTF. CDR3 DNA sequence: TGCGCCAGCAGCTTGGCCGACTTTCCTACCTCTGGGGCCAACGTCCTGACTTTC.

This chain connects TRBV6-5 to TRBJ1-6; 8 bases are shared with TRBD1. Losses at the gene ends were 6 bases for V and 6 bases for J; bases not matched to a gene: 7. CDR1 MNHEY and CDR2 SVGAGI come from the germline V gene. CDR3 length: 15 amino acids. CDR3 in amino acids: CASRDRDRINSPLHF. In DNA, the CDR3 is TGTGCCAGCAGGGACCGGGACAGGATTAATTCACCCCTCCACTTT.